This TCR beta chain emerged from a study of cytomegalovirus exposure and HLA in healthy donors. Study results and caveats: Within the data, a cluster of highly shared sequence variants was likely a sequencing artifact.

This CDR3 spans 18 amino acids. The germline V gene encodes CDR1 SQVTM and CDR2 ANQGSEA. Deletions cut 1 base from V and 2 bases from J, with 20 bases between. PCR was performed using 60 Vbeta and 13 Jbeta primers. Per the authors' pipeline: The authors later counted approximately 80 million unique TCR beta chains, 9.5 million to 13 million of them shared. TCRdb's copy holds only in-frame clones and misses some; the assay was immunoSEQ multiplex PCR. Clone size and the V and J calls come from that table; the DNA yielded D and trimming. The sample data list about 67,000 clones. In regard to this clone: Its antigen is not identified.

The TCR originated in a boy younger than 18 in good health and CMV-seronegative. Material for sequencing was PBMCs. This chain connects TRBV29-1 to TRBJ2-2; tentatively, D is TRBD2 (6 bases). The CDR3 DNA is TGCAGCGTTGAAGGGAGGGGCAGCCAGAGACTCAACACCGGGGAGCTGTTTTTT. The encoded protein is CSVEGRGSQRLNTGELFF.